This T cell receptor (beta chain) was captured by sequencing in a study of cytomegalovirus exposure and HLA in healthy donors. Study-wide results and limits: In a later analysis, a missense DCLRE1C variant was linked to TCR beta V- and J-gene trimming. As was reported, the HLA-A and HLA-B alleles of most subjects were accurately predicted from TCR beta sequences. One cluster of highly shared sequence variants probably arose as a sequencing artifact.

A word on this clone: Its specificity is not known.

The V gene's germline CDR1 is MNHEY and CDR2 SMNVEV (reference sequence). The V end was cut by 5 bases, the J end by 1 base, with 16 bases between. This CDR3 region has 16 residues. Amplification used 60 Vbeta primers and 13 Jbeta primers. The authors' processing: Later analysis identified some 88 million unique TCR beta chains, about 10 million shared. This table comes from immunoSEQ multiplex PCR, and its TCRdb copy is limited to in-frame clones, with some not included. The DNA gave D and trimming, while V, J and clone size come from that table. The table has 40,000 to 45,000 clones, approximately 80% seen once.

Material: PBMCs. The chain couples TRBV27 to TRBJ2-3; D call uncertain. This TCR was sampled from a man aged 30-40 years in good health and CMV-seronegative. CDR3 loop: CASSPLGLEGTDTQYF. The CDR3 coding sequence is TGTGCCAGCAGTCCCCTAGGATTAGAGGGCACAGATACGCAGTATTTT.